Sequencing of this TCR beta chain was carried out in a study of PD-1 blockade in classical Hodgkin lymphoma. Findings of the study overall: Relative to healthy donors, newly diagnosed patients reportedly had lower baseline TCR diversity, which was reported as lower still in relapsed/refractory patients.

Clones were read by immunoSEQ multiplex PCR, and TCRdb kept only the in-frame ones, dropping some. This table holds approximately 25,000 clones, about 74% found once. About this clone: Its target is unknown.

Per the germline V gene, CDR1 is SGDLS and CDR2 is YYNGEE. The CDR3 covers 15 residues. The V segment lost 6 bases and the J segment 7 bases; nucleotides outside the gene matches: 14. Every patient had relapsed following autologous stem cell transplantation, and cohorts differed in brentuximab vedotin exposure. Out of thawed PBMCs, magnetic negative selection purified CD4+ T cells. V usage is TRBV9 and J usage is TRBJ1-2, with 8 bases matching TRBD1. The clonotype was recovered from a human donor with classical Hodgkin lymphoma. The material was CD4+ T cells from blood, obtained at baseline. The CDR3 DNA reads as TGTGCCAGCAATGCCGGCGCAGGGGGCTTTCGTGGCTACACCTTC. It yields the protein CASNAGAGGFRGYTF.